The 16 T cell receptor beta chains presented below share a single source sample, sequenced in a study of cytomegalovirus exposure and HLA in healthy donors. Vbeta (60) and Jbeta (13) primers were used in the PCR. The data were produced by immunoSEQ multiplex PCR, yet TCRdb's version contains in-frame clones alone and is incomplete. In the table there are 150,000 to 200,000 clones, 84% of which are singletons. Material: PBMCs. The receptors were sampled from a boy younger than 10 in good health and CMV-seronegative.

J is TRBJ2-1 and V is TRBV6-5; 9 positions agree with TRBD2. The CDR3 is 15 residues long. The trim removed 6 bases at V and 3 bases at J, leaving 6 bases unmatched. The germline gives CDR1 MNHEY, CDR2 SVGAGI. The CDR3 sequence is CASSPLAGLYNEQFF. The DNA of the CDR3 is TGTGCCAGCAGCCCCCTAGCGGGACTCTACAATGAGCAGTTCTTC.

The chain employs TRBV19 and TRBJ2-1, with D perhaps matching TRBD1 (6 bases). The germline gives CDR1 LNHDA, CDR2 SQIVND (reference sequence). Trimming pared 3 bases from V and 8 bases from J, leaving 23 bases between. The CDR3 totals 17 residues. The CDR3 loop reads CASSMGVGQGSVYEQFF. Here the CDR3 DNA reads TGTGCCAGTAGTATGGGTGTGGGGCAGGGGTCGGTGTATGAGCAGTTCTTC. Complete variable domain (other parts from reference TRBV19 and TRBJ2-1): DGGITQSPKYLFRKEGQNVTLSCEQNLNHDAMYWYRQDPGQGLRLIYYSQIVNDFQKGDIAEGYSVSREKKESFPLTVTSAQKNPTAFYLCASSMGVGQGSVYEQFFGPGTRLTVL.

The V gene is TRBV6-1, the J gene TRBJ2-5; 13 nucleotides match TRBD2. The tail of the sequence fits TRBJ2-7 better, so the J call may be wrong. Germline V gives CDR1 MNHNS, CDR2 SASEGT. The CDR3 is 15 amino acids. CDR3 coding DNA: TGTGCCAGCAGTCGGACTAGCGGGAGCTCCTACGAGCAGTACTTC. This sequence encodes CASSRTSGSSYEQYF.

The chain employs TRBV5-4 and TRBJ2-7, with 11 positions matching TRBD1. Germline-derived CDR1 and CDR2 are SGHNT and YYREEE (reference sequence). V lost 2 bases to trimming and J lost 3 bases; unmatched junction nucleotides: 10. This CDR3 region has 17 residues. The CDR3 DNA sequence: TGTGCCAGCAGCTTAGGACAGGGGGCGAGTACCCTCTACGAGCAGTACTTC. Translating gives CASSLGQGASTLYEQYF.

The V and J genes are TRBV7-9 and TRBJ2-1; TRBD2 aligns across 14 bases. Germline CDR1 is SEHNR and CDR2 is FQNEAQ (reference sequence). The trim removed 4 bases at V and 1 base at J, leaving 6 bases unmatched. The CDR3 length is 18 residues. The CDR3 DNA reads TGTGCCAGCAGCTCACGGACTAGCGGGGGGAAATCCTACAATGAGCAGTTCTTC. This encodes CASSSRTSGGKSYNEQFF.

The V gene is TRBV28, the J gene TRBJ1-2, with D perhaps TRBD1 (6 bases). This CDR3 has 15 residues. CDR1 is MDHEN, CDR2 SYDVKM, per germline. Trimming took 3 bases from V and 8 from J, leaving 19 bases between them. The CDR3 DNA reads as TGTGCCAGCAGTTTGGTGGGGGGGCAAGGGGAGGGCTACACCTTC. This translates into CASSLVGGQGEGYTF.

The V call is TRBV5-1, the J call TRBJ2-7; 7 bases are shared with TRBD2. The length of the CDR3 is 15 residues. V gave up 1 base and J gave up 5 bases; unmatched junction bases: 9. Per germline, CDR1 SGHRS and CDR2 YFSETQ. The CDR3 bases are TGCGCCAGCAGCTTGTTCGGCGGGAGAGAGGACGAGCAGTACTTC. Its protein product is CASSLFGGREDEQYF.

This chain connects TRBV2 to TRBJ2-7; 9 bases match TRBD1. The CDR3 loop spans 16 amino acids. CDR1 is SNHLY and CDR2 is FYNNEI in the germline V gene. Trimming removed 5 bases from V and 6 bases from J; junction bases left unmatched: 14. CDR3: CASSYFSGTGTGEQYF. CDR3 nucleotides: TGTGCCAGCAGTTACTTTTCCGGGACAGGGACCGGCGAGCAGTACTTC.

The V and J genes are TRBV6-1 and TRBJ2-7, with 7 positions matching TRBD1. This CDR3 spans 15 amino acids. The germline V gene has CDR1 MNHNS and CDR2 SASEGT. The junction had 7 bases not matched to a gene; V was cut back by 2 bases and J by 3 bases. CDR3 protein: CASSETGQTDYEQYF. The CDR3, as DNA: TGTGCCAGCAGTGAAACGGGACAGACCGACTACGAGCAGTACTTC.

CDR3 residues: CASSLGQGTTDTQYF. In nucleotides, the CDR3 is TGTGCCAGCAGCTTGGGACAGGGGACCACAGATACGCAGTATTTT. This chain connects TRBV9 to TRBJ2-3; 10 nucleotides align to TRBD1. The CDR3 runs 15 residues. The germline V gene has CDR1 SGDLS and CDR2 YYNGEE. The V gene end was trimmed by 4 bases and the J gene end by 2 bases; junction bases not matched to a gene: 4. Filled out from reference TRBV9 and TRBJ2-3, the complete variable domain reads DSGVTQTPKHLITATGQRVTLRCSPRSGDLSVYWYQQSLDQGLQFLIQYYNGEERAKGNILERFSAQQFPDLHSELNLSSLELGDSALYFCASSLGQGTTDTQYFGPGTRLTVL.

This chain's CDR3 is CASSETAAVNEKLFF. The CDR3 coding sequence is TGTGCCAGCAGTGAAACCGCGGCAGTTAATGAAAAACTGTTTTTT. The chain is built from TRBV25-1 and TRBJ1-4; D remains ambiguous. Germline V gives CDR1 MGHDK, CDR2 SYGVNS. V lost 2 bases and J lost 4, with 11 bases in between. The CDR3 has 15 amino acids.

The J gene is TRBJ2-7, the V gene TRBV5-1, with TRBD1 matching 10 bases. The CDR3 has 14 residues. In germline, CDR1 is SGHRS, CDR2 YFSETQ. V shed 4 bases, J shed 3 bases, and the junction held 4 bases outside the gene matches. The CDR3 coding sequence is TGCGCCAGCAGCCGGGGGACAGGGGACTACGAGCAGTACTTC. Its translation is CASSRGTGDYEQYF.

This clone was recorded once. The gene calls are TRBV7-9 and TRBJ2-7; D remains ambiguous. V lost 1 base, J lost 2 bases, and 12 bases lay in between. Germline CDR1 is SEHNR and CDR2 is FQNEAQ (reference sequence). The CDR3 runs 15 residues. As DNA, the CDR3 is TGTGCCAGCAGCTTAGGGCTTGGCGGAGCCTACGAGCAGTACTTC. Protein: CASSLGLGGAYEQYF.

In DNA, the CDR3 is TGTGCCTGGAGTCTTGCACTAGCGGGAGTGAGCTACGAGCAGTACTTC. Its protein product is CAWSLALAGVSYEQYF. The chain couples TRBV30 to TRBJ2-7; 11 bases match TRBD2. Germline V CDR1 and CDR2: GTSNPN, SVGIG (reference sequence). This CDR3 contains 16 residues. V lost 2 bases to trimming and J lost 3 bases; unmatched junction nucleotides: 9.

J is TRBJ2-3 and V is TRBV6-1, with D possibly matching TRBD2 (6 bases). Germline CDR1 and CDR2: MNHNS and SASEGT. Trimming removed 7 bases at V and 6 bases at J, with 20 bases between. The CDR3 runs 15 residues. The CDR3 region is CASTLTRTGGDTQYF. In DNA form, the CDR3 reads TGTGCCAGCACTCTGACCCGAACTGGGGGGGATACGCAGTATTTT.

This sequence joins TRBV11-2 and TRBJ2-3; the D gene is possibly TRBD2 (6 bases). This CDR3 has 16 residues. Trimming removed 0 bases at V and 4 bases at J, with 14 bases between. Germline CDR1 reads SGHAT; CDR2 reads FQNNGV. The CDR3 nucleotides are TGTGCCAGCAGCTTAGACGAGGGAACGGGGGCAGATACGCAGTATTTT. This gives the protein CASSLDEGTGADTQYF.